Included here is one T cell receptor (beta chain) sequence, with context. Libraries were prepared by immunoSEQ multiplex PCR; TCRdb keeps only in-frame clonotypes and omits some of them. The sample holds about 30,000 clones, around 87% seen once. This entry comes from a study of PD-L1 blockade in urothelial cancer. V lost 6 bases and J lost 1; bases outside the gene matches: 16. The CDR3 is 18 amino acids. CDR1 and CDR2 from the germline V gene are SGDLS and YYNGEE. This specimen consisted of PBMCs, obtained around atezolizumab (anti-PD-L1) treatment. This sequence originates from a man aged 50 or older with urothelial cancer. The V call is TRBV9, the J call TRBJ2-3; TRBD2 matches 8 bases. The CDR3 DNA follows: TGTGCCAGCAACCCGCGGGGGGCGCTTCCCCCTGGCACAGATACGCAGTATTTT. Translated, it gives CASNPRGALPPGTDTQYF.